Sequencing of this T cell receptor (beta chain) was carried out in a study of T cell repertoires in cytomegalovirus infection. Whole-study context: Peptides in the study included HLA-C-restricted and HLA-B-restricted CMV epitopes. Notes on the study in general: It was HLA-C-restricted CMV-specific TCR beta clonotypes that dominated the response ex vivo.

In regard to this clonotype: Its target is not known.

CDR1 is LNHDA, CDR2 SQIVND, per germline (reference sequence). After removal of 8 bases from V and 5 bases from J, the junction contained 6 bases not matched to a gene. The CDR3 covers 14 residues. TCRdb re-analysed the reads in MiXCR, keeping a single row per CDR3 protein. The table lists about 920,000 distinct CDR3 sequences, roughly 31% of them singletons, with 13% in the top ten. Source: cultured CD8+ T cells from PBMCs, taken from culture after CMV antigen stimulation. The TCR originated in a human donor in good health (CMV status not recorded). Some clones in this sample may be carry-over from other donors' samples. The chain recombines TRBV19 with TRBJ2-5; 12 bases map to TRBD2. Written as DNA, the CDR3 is TGTGCCAGTCGACTAGCGGGGGTCATGGAGACCCAGTACTTC. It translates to CASRLAGVMETQYF.